The clone carrying this T cell receptor beta chain was picked up a small number of times. Its target is unknown. This CDR3 comprises 15 residues. J was trimmed by 3 bases and V by 4 bases; bases with no gene match: 4. Germline V gene sequence: CDR1 KGHDR, CDR2 SFDVKD. These data originate in a study of T cell repertoires in cytomegalovirus infection. At the level of the study: HLA-C-restricted CMV epitopes, recently identified, and well-studied HLA-B-restricted ones were used by the study. Shared public TCR beta signatures pointed to both CMV infection and a matching HLA type.

Study findings and constraints: CMV-specific HLA-C-restricted TCR beta clonotypes dominated the ex vivo response. Pooled public TCR beta family frequency picked out CMV carriers with the relevant HLA.

MiXCR was run by TCRdb on the reads, yielding one entry per CDR3 protein. The sample contains some 940,000 distinct CDR3 sequences, around 29% of which appear only once. Specimen: cultured CD8+ T cells from PBMCs, collected from culture after CMV antigen stimulation. The sequence derives from a human donor in good health (CMV status not recorded). Some clones in this sample may be carry-over from other donors' samples. The rearrangement uses TRBV24-1 and TRBJ2-2, with 7 bases matching TRBD1. The CDR3 here is CATSETGADTGELFF. The CDR3 coding sequence is TGTGCCACCAGTGAAACAGGGGCGGACACCGGGGAGCTGTTTTTT.